This T cell receptor (beta chain) was retrieved from a study of blood T cell repertoires in COVID-19. Across the whole study: T cells, B-cell-depleted T cells, or PBMCs provided the cDNA or gDNA that served as material.

Clones were read by immunoSEQ multiplex PCR, and TCRdb kept only the in-frame ones, dropping some. Among a few hundred thousand clones listed, approximately 90% were seen once. Study members were between about 18 and 100 years old and lived in fewer than 30 US regions. Which cohort a participant joined came from the clinical history participants gave. Cohort 3 recovered donors had two negative PCRs, clearance, or symptom resolution. This clonotype was sampled from a woman aged 25 to 39 who had recovered from COVID-19. Sequenced: PBMCs or T cells enriched from blood (not recorded which).

CDR3 DNA: TGCGCCAGCAGCCCTAGCGGGGCCTACAATGAGCAGTTCTTC. Its translation: CASSPSGAYNEQFF. The chain joins TRBV4-1 to TRBJ2-1; 9 positions agree with TRBD2. Losses at the gene ends were 4 bases for V and 2 bases for J; bases not matched to a gene: 0. The germline V gene encodes CDR1 MGHRA and CDR2 YSYEKL. This CDR3 is built from 14 residues.